A single sample gave rise to the 24 T cell receptor beta chains below, sequenced in a study of cytomegalovirus exposure and HLA in healthy donors. With 60 Vbeta and 13 Jbeta primers, the PCR was carried out. Sequencing was performed with immunoSEQ multiplex PCR; in TCRdb, only in-frame clones are kept and a portion is missing. Of about 130,000 clones in the sample, about 10% were seen once. Sequenced sample: PBMCs. These receptors were taken from a woman between 18 and 29 years old in good health and CMV-seropositive.

This clone was counted between two and nine times. The chain uses TRBV5-1 and TRBJ2-3; 11 bases align to TRBD2. Germline V CDR1 and CDR2: SGHRS, YFSETQ. After removal of 4 bases from V and 0 bases from J, the junction contained 10 bases not matched to a gene. The CDR3 has 18 amino acids. The CDR3 is CASSGSSGRTTSTDTQYF. CDR3 DNA sequence: TGCGCCAGCAGCGGATCTAGCGGGAGGACAACTAGCACAGATACGCAGTATTTT.

This clone was found a few times. The chain carries TRBV28 and TRBJ2-7; no reliable D call. From germline, CDR1 is MDHEN and CDR2 SYDVKM. The CDR3 is 13 residues long. V was trimmed by 5 bases and J by 5 bases, leaving 13 bases between them. The CDR3 DNA sequence: TGTGCCAGCAGTCAATCTAACCAGGACGAGCAGTACTTC. It specifies CASSQSNQDEQYF. Supplemented by reference TRBV28 and TRBJ2-7, the full variable domain reads DVKVTQSSRYLVKRTGEKVFLECVQDMDHENMFWYRQDPGLGLRLIYFSYDVKMKEKGDIPEGYSVSREKKERFSLILESASTNQTSMYLCASSQSNQDEQYFGPGTRLTVT.

This clone has more than one count but fewer than ten. The V call is TRBV19, the J call TRBJ1-1; D unresolved. The CDR3 runs 13 residues. Germline-derived CDR1 and CDR2 are LNHDA and SQIVND (reference sequence). Trimming stripped 5 bases from V and 6 bases from J, with 13 bases between. CDR3 nucleotide sequence: TGTGCCAGTAGTTCCTCCAAGCTATCTGAAGCTTTCTTT. This codes for CASSSSKLSEAFF.

The V call is TRBV7-9, the J call TRBJ2-7; D is ambiguous. The germline gives CDR1 SEHNR, CDR2 FQNEAQ (reference sequence). Trimming cost V 3 bases and J 4 bases, with 7 bases left between them. This CDR3 has 12 residues. The CDR3 here is CASSFYRYEQYF. The CDR3, as DNA: TGTGCCAGCAGCTTCTACCGGTACGAGCAGTACTTC.

This clone has more than one count but fewer than ten. The rearrangement joins TRBV28 to TRBJ1-1, with D possibly TRBD1 on 6 matching bases. Per the germline V gene, CDR1 is MDHEN and CDR2 is SYDVKM. The CDR3 is made up of 12 amino acids. Trimming removed 8 bases from V and 6 bases from J, with 13 bases in between. The DNA for the CDR3 is TGTGCCAGCCGTGAACAGGGCGCTGAAGCTTTCTTT. Its translation is CASREQGAEAFF.

The chain uses TRBV30 and TRBJ2-7; unclear D gene. The germline V gene has CDR1 GTSNPN and CDR2 SVGIG (reference sequence). With 5 bases removed from V and 3 bases from J, the gap between germline ends came to 17 bases. The CDR3 has 14 amino acids. CDR3 loop: CAWGAVLLLYEQYF. Written as DNA, the CDR3 is TGTGCCTGGGGAGCCGTACTCCTACTCTACGAGCAGTACTTC.

This clone was seen a few times. The chain joins TRBV6-6 to TRBJ2-7; D may be TRBD2 (6 bases). Germline V CDR1 and CDR2: MNHNY, SVGAGI (reference sequence). Trimming left V 5 bases short and J 4 bases short, with 9 bases between. The CDR3 extends over 12 amino acids. This CDR3 reads CASSKGLYEQYF. As DNA, the CDR3 is TGTGCCAGCAGTAAGGGACTTTACGAGCAGTACTTC.

About this clone itself: At one end the junction does not follow the germline gene, possibly because of a read error. The chain employs TRBV7-7 and TRBJ2-3, with a tentative D call TRBD2 (6 bases). The CDR3 totals 13 residues. Germline assignment: CDR1 SSHAT and CDR2 FNYEAQ (reference sequence). This CDR3 is CASSPGVIDTQYF. The CDR3 region has the DNA TGTGCTAGCAGCCCGGGGGTCATAGATACGCAGTATTTT.

This clone came up a few times. The chain has TRBV5-1 and TRBJ1-5; D may be TRBD1 (5 bases). CDR1 and CDR2 (germline): SGHRS, YFSETQ. This CDR3 spans 15 amino acids. The ends were cut back, 4 bases at V and 0 bases at J, with 11 bases in the middle. The CDR3 region has the DNA TGCGCCAGCAGCCCTGGAGACAGTAGCAATCAGCCCCAGCATTTT. It yields the protein CASSPGDSSNQPQHF.

As concerns this clone: A junction end diverges from the germline sequence, so it may reflect a read error. This rearrangement joins TRBV5-4 to TRBJ2-7, with a tentative D call TRBD1 (5 bases). Germline V lookup: CDR1 SGHNT, CDR2 YYREEE (reference sequence). There are 14 residues in the CDR3. CDR3 DNA sequence: TGTGCCAGCAGCTTAGGCCAGGGCATTTACGGGCAGTACTTC. Its translation is CASSLGQGIYGQYF. Using reference TRBV5-4 and TRBJ2-7 for the parts outside the CDR3, the full variable domain is ETGVTQSPTHLIKTRGQQVTLRCSSQSGHNTVSWYQQALGQGPQFIFQYYREEENGRGNFPPRFSGLQFPNYSSELNVNALELDDSALYLCASSLGQGIYGQYFGPGTRLTVT.

This clone was recorded a few times. V usage is TRBV27 and J usage is TRBJ2-5, with 8 bases fitting TRBD2. Germline CDR1 is MNHEY and CDR2 is SMNVEV (reference sequence). After removal of 2 bases from V and 5 bases from J, the junction contained 10 bases not matched to a gene. The length of the CDR3 is 16 residues. CDR3 residues: CASSLDAGRALETQYF. As DNA, the CDR3 is TGTGCCAGCAGTTTAGACGCCGGGAGGGCCTTGGAGACCCAGTACTTC.

The chain combines TRBV10-3 with TRBJ2-5, with TRBD2 as a possible D gene (7 bases). The J call may be incorrect, as the DNA end agrees better with TRBJ2-7. Looked up from germline, CDR1 is ENHRY and CDR2 is SYGVKD. The CDR3 has 13 amino acids. The CDR3 DNA is TGTGCCAACGGGGGGCCCAGCCTCCACGAGCAGTACTTC. Translation: CANGGPSLHEQYF.

This chain uses TRBV27 with TRBJ1-5; TRBD1 is a possible D gene (5 bases). This CDR3 is 14 amino acids long. V gave up 2 bases and J gave up 4 bases, with 9 bases separating them. From germline, CDR1 is MNHEY and CDR2 SMNVEV (reference sequence). CDR3 nucleotides: TGTGCCAGCAGTTTAGACAGAGTAAATCAGCCCCAGCATTTT. Its protein is CASSLDRVNQPQHF.

This clone has a handful of counts. V is TRBV27 and J is TRBJ2-7; D gene unclear. CDR1 is MNHEY and CDR2 is SMNVEV in the germline V gene (reference sequence). V lost 6 bases to trimming and J lost 1 base, with 7 bases between them. The CDR3 contains 12 residues. The CDR3 reads CASSRGSYEQYF. DNA for the CDR3: TGTGCCAGCAGCCGAGGATCCTACGAGCAGTACTTC.

The sample holds a few counts of this clone. The rearrangement links TRBV25-1 to TRBJ2-2, with D maybe TRBD1 (6 bases). Germline V gene sequence: CDR1 MGHDK, CDR2 SYGVNS. Trimming took 4 bases from V and 7 from J, leaving 13 bases between them. The CDR3 spans 14 residues. The CDR3 sequence: CASSGHREIGELFF. The CDR3 coding sequence is TGTGCCAGCAGTGGCCACAGGGAGATCGGGGAGCTGTTTTTT.

The chain couples TRBV27 to TRBJ1-5; TRBD1 is a possible D gene (5 bases). Germline lookup yields CDR1 MNHEY and CDR2 SMNVEV (reference sequence). The CDR3 has 14 amino acids. With 3 bases removed from V and 5 bases from J, the gap between germline ends came to 11 bases. The CDR3 nucleotides are TGTGCCAGCAGTTTGTCCAGGGTGGATCAGCCCCAGCATTTT. This codes for CASSLSRVDQPQHF.

The chain carries TRBV5-6 and TRBJ2-5, with 7 nucleotides matching TRBD1. The end of the DNA aligns better with TRBJ2-7, so the J call may be wrong. Per the germline V gene, CDR1 is SGHDT and CDR2 is YYEEEE. The CDR3 is made up of 16 amino acids. CDR3: CASSWGTAGTSYEQYF. CDR3 coding DNA: TGTGCCAGCAGCTGGGGGACAGCCGGGACCTCCTACGAGCAGTACTTC.

The chain uses TRBV28 and TRBJ1-5; possibly TRBD1 for D (5 bases). There are 14 residues in the CDR3. V was clipped by 5 bases and J by 6 bases, with 14 bases between them. The germline V gene has CDR1 MDHEN and CDR2 SYDVKM. CDR3 coding DNA: TGTGCCAGCAGTCTTCTGAGGGGAGGTCAGCCCCAGCATTTT. Translated: CASSLLRGGQPQHF.

This clone was seen more than once but under ten times. The V call is TRBV5-4, the J call TRBJ1-6; TRBD1 matches at 10 bases. With 5 bases clipped from V and 9 bases from J, the junction kept 5 bases outside the gene matches. From germline, CDR1 is SGHNT and CDR2 YYREEE (reference sequence). This CDR3 contains 14 residues. The CDR3 sequence: CASSRQGAGSPLHF. The CDR3 bases are TGTGCCAGCAGTCGACAGGGGGCAGGTTCACCCCTCCACTTT.

In its sample, this clone was seen a few times. The chain employs TRBV4-1 and TRBJ2-6; D not certain. The CDR3 is 19 amino acids. The germline gives CDR1 MGHRA, CDR2 YSYEKL. V dropped 2 bases and J dropped 2 bases, with 19 bases sitting between them. The CDR3 DNA reads TGCGCCAGCAGCCAAAACCCGACCCAAAGAGCGACTGGGGCCAACGTCCTGACTTTC. Translated: CASSQNPTQRATGANVLTF.

Of note for this clone: The identical CDR3 is also encoded by other nucleotide sequences in the sample. This chain connects TRBV6-6 to TRBJ2-1; D remains unclear. The CDR3 spans 14 residues. V lost 0 bases, J lost 4 bases, and 7 bases lay in between. Germline CDR1 is MNHNY and CDR2 is SVGAGI (reference sequence). The CDR3 bases are TGTGCCAGCAGTTACTCGAGACTTTACAATGAGCAGTTCTTC. Its translation: CASSYSRLYNEQFF.

This clone has more than one count but fewer than ten. This chain joins TRBV5-1 and TRBJ2-2, with a tentative D call TRBD1 (5 bases). CDR1 is SGHRS and CDR2 is YFSETQ in the germline V gene. This CDR3 is 13 amino acids long. Deletions cut 4 bases from V and 5 bases from J, with 9 bases between. The chain's CDR3 is CASSVDSTGELFF. Here the CDR3 DNA reads TGCGCCAGCAGCGTTGACAGTACCGGGGAGCTGTTTTTT.

This clone has just a few counts. The rearrangement joins TRBV9 to TRBJ1-1, with D possibly TRBD1 on 6 matching bases. Trimming took 3 bases from V and 4 from J, leaving 10 bases between them. CDR1 SGDLS and CDR2 YYNGEE come from the germline V gene. The CDR3 runs to 13 residues. The CDR3 DNA sequence: TGTGCCAGCAGCGCTACAGGGTCCACTGAAGCTTTCTTT. It translates to CASSATGSTEAFF.

There are a few counts of this clone. This chain links TRBV4-1 with TRBJ1-1; the D is unclear. Germline values: CDR1 MGHRA, CDR2 YSYEKL. Deletions cut 0 bases from V and 7 bases from J, with 3 bases between. The CDR3 extends over 11 amino acids. The CDR3 region is CASSQDGEAFF. The CDR3 DNA reads as TGCGCCAGCAGCCAAGACGGTGAAGCTTTCTTT.